The clone carrying this TCR beta chain was found once. Its antigen is not known. There are 14 residues in the CDR3. V lost 4 bases to trimming and J lost 7 bases, with 17 bases between them. CDR1 and CDR2 (germline): SQVTM, ANQGSEA. This sample was included in a study of a mutant IDH1 vaccine in newly diagnosed glioma. Across the whole study: Vaccines were first given 4-6 weeks after radiotherapy alone, or with temozolomide cycles. General observations from the study: Patients showed vaccine-induced immune responses at a rate of roughly 94%. Pseudoprogression apparently tracked independently of changes in top peripheral T cell clonotypes.

Repertoires were generated with immunoSEQ multiplex PCR, while TCRdb's copy carries only in-frame clones and drops some. The sample records around 76,000 clones, approximately 89% being singletons. Noted time point: week 23, last vaccination. Each vaccine dose was 300 ug of mutant IDH1 20-mer peptide, with topical imiquimod. The clonotype was recovered from a woman between 50 and 59 years old with glioma. The J gene is TRBJ2-1, the V gene TRBV29-1; D tentatively fits TRBD1 or TRBD2 (5 bases each). The material was PBMCs, obtained from a glioma patient whose treatment included an IDH1 peptide vaccine. The chain's CDR3 is CSVVGRGTGNEQFF. In DNA, the CDR3 is TGCAGCGTTGTTGGGCGAGGGACGGGGAATGAGCAGTTCTTC.